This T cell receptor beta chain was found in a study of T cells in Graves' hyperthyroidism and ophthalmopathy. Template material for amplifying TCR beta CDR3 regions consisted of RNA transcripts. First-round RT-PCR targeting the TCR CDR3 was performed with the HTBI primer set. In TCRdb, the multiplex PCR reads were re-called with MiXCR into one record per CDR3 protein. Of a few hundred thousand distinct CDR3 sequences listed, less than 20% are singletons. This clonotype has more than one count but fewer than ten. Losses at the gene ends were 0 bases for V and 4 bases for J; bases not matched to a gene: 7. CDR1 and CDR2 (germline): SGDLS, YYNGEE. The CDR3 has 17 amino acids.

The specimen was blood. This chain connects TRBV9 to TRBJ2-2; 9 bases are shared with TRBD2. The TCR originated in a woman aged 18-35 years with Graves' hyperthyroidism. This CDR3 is CASSVVALAGATGELFF. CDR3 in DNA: TGTGCCAGCAGCGTAGTGGCGTTAGCGGGAGCCACCGGGGAGCTGTTTTTT.